This T cell receptor beta chain was captured in a study of T-cell memory formation after mild COVID-19 (dated by TCRdb to the early 2020s). For the wider study: TCR sequence clusters from the two donors were found to be largely donor specific. In a couple of donors, T-cell clones that expanded and contracted after mild COVID-19 were tracked by sequencing TCRalpha and TCRbeta repertoires over time. Two young, previously healthy adult volunteers, one female and one male, were included in the cohort.

This clonotype was recorded a few times. Its cognate antigen has yet to be identified. One base away there is no much larger clone; base qualities are not given. CDR1 is given as SEHNR and CDR2 as FQNEAQ, both from the germline V gene (reference sequence). Inclusive of the bounding cysteine and phenylalanine, the CDR3 is 13 residues long. The DNA shown is the 39-base CDR3, in frame from base 1. V is cut by 2 bases and J by 9 bases, and the space between the germline ends is 11 bases. Findings and caveats that apply to the study as a whole: Some responding clones were detected in pre-infection memory, suggesting pre-existing cross-reactive memory T cells joined the SARS-CoV-2 response. SARS-CoV-2 specificity of the second-wave clones peaking on day 37 was not confirmed. Contracting CD4+ clones appeared mostly in the CM and EM memory subsets, whereas CD8+ clones were enriched in EMRA. From day 15 to 85, contracting clones showed balanced CD4/CD8 phenotypes, whereas a second wave of clones that expanded from day 15 to 37 leaned towards CD4+. Only two mild cases were covered by the study, and larger cohorts that include severe cases with pre-infection samples were considered necessary.

PBMCs were isolated by Ficoll-Paque density gradient centrifugation. TCRdb names Illumina NovaSeq 6000 as the instrument used. cDNA libraries for TCRalpha and TCRbeta were prepared by 5'RACE using constant-segment primers, with sample barcodes and unique molecular identifiers added. Trizol reagent was used to extract RNA from every sample. Amplification of the libraries took two PCR steps, and the second step added a second sample barcode plus Illumina TruSeq adapters. The libraries were sequenced on an Illumina NovaSeq using 2 x 150 bp paired-end reads. The original pipeline was this. The reads were demultiplexed and collapsed into UMI-guided consensus sequences using migec v1.2.7. Using mixcr v2.1.11, UMI consensuses were aligned to TRA and TRB V and J templates and then assembled into clonotypes. Clonotypes were classified as expanded or contracted when called significant by both edgeR and NoisET, with noise models trained on biological replicates. For edgeR calls, the cutoffs were a false discovery rate-adjusted p below 0.01 and a log2 fold-change threshold of 1. As an exploratory analysis of dynamics, max-normalized trajectories of the 1000 most abundant clonotypes were examined by PCA with hierarchical clustering. The CD4 or CD8 phenotype of responding clones was assigned using the separately sequenced CD4+ and CD8+ repertoires. TCRdb applied fastp at Q25 and MiXCR to the public reads, then kept only in-frame beta chains. Each entry is one CDR3 protein sequence, shown with its most common DNA and genes. It is TCRdb's table, rather than the study itself, that gives the V and J calls and clone size. The sample table lists 190,000 or so distinct CDR3 sequences, about 22% of them with a count of one. The ten most abundant clones make up about 23% of the sample.

In this chain, TRBV7-9 is recombined with TRBJ2-1; the D region possibly corresponds to TRBD2 (5 bases align). The sequenced sample was PBMCs or a T cell subset sorted from them (not recorded which). The receptor's source is an adult woman who had mild COVID-19 (a few samples of this study predate the infection). The sample titles of this study are shuffled in the database, so cell type and time point are left out; the donor was told from shared clones. Read as DNA, the sequence is TGTGCCAGCAGCTTAAAGGAGGCGGTTGAGCAGTTCTTC. Its protein reads: CASSLKEAVEQFF. With the rest looked up from the reference TRBV7-9 and TRBJ2-1 genes rather than sequenced, the full variable domain is DTGVSQNPRHKITKRGQNVTFRCDPISEHNRLYWYRQTLGQGPEFLTYFQNEAQLEKSRLLSDRFSAERPKGSFSTLEIQRTEQGDSAMYLCASSLKEAVEQFFGPGTRLTVL.